The following is a TCR beta chain sequence with its context. The sample is drawn from a study of T cell changes during pregnancy in multiple sclerosis. Trimming removed 7 bases from V and 3 bases from J; junction bases left unmatched: 5. The CDR3 has 14 residues. CDR1 is MGHRA and CDR2 is YSYEKL in the germline V gene. Sequencing was performed with immunoSEQ multiplex PCR; in TCRdb, only in-frame clones are kept and a portion is missing. Of 40,000 to 55,000 clones in the sample, around nine tenths were seen once. The rearrangement uses TRBV4-1 and TRBJ2-1; 8 bases align to TRBD2. The starting material was CD4+ T cells from peripheral blood mononuclear cells, obtained before pregnancy. The clonotype originates from a female donor with multiple sclerosis, enrolled in a pregnancy study. The CDR3 region has the DNA TGCGCCAGCATACTAGCGGAATTCTACAATGAGCAGTTCTTC. Encoded protein: CASILAEFYNEQFF.